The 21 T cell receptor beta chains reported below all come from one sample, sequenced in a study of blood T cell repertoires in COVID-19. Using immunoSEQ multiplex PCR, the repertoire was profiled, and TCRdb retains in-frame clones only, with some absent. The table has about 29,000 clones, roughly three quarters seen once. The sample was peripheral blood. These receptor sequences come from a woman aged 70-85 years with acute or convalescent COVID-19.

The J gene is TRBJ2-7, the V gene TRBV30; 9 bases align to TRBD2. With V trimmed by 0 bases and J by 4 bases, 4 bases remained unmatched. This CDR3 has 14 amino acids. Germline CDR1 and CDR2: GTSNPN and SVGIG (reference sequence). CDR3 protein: CAWSVASGTYEQYF. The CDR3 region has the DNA TGTGCCTGGAGTGTTGCTAGCGGGACTTACGAGCAGTACTTC.

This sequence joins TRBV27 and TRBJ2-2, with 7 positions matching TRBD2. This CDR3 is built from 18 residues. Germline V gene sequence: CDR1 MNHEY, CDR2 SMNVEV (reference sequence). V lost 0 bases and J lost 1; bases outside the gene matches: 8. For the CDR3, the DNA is TGTGCCAGCAGTTTATCGTGGGCCGGGGGGATGAACACCGGGGAGCTGTTTTTT. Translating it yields CASSLSWAGGMNTGELFF.

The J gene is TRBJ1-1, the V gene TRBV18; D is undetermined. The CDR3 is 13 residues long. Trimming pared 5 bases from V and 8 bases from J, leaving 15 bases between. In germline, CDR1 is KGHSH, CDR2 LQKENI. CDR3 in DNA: TGTGCCAGCTCATCAAGCGGGGTCTACGAAGCTTTCTTT. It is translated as CASSSSGVYEAFF.

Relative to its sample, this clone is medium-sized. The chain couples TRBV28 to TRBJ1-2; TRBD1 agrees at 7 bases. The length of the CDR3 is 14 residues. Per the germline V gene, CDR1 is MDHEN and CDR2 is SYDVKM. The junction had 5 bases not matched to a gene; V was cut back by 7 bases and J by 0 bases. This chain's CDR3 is CASKMTGPNYGYTF. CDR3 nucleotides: TGTGCCAGCAAAATGACAGGGCCTAACTATGGCTACACCTTC.

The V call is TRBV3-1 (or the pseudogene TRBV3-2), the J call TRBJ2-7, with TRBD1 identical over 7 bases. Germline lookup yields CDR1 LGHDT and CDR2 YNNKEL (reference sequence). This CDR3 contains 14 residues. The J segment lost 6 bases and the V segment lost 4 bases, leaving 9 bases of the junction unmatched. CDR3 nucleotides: TGTGCCAGCAGCCTCGGGACAGACGGAACCGAGCAGTACTTC. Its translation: CASSLGTDGTEQYF.

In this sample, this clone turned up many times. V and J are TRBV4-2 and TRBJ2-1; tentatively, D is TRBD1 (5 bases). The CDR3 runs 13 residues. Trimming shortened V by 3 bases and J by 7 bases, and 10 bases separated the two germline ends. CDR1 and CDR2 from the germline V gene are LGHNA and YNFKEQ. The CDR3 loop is CASSHFRANEQFF. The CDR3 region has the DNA TGTGCCAGCAGCCACTTCAGGGCGAATGAGCAGTTCTTC.

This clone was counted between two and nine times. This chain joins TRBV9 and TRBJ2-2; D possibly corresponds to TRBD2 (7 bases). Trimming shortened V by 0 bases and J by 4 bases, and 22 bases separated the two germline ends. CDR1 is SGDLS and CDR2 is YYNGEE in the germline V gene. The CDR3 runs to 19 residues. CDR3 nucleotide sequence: TGTGCCAGCAGCGTAGAACCCCTTTGGGGGGGGCGAGGCACCGGGGAGCTGTTTTTT. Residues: CASSVEPLWGGRGTGELFF.

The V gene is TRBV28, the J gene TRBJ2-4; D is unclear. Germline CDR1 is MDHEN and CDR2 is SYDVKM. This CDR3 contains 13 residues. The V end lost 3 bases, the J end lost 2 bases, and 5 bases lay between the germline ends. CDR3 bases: TGTGCCAGCAGTTTTGACACCAAAAACATTCAGTACTTC. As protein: CASSFDTKNIQYF.

CDR3 DNA: TGTGCCAGTAGTCCACAACATTCACCCCTCCACTTT. Translation: CASSPQHSPLHF. V and J are TRBV19 and TRBJ1-6; D uncertain. Germline V gene lookup returns CDR1 LNHDA and CDR2 SQIVND (reference sequence). Trimming took 5 bases from V and 8 from J, leaving 7 bases between them. The CDR3 runs to 12 residues.

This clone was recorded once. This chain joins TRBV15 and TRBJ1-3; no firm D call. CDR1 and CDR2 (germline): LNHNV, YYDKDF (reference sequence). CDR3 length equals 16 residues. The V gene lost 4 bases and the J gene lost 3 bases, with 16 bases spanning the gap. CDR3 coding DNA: TGTGCCACCAGCAACGGCGGGCCGCAGAGTGGAAACACCATATATTTT. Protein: CATSNGGPQSGNTIYF.

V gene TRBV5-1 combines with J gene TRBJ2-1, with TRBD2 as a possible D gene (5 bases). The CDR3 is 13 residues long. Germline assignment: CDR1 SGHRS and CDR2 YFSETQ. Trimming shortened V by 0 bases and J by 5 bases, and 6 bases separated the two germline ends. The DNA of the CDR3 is TGCGCCAGCAGCTTGGGTAGCGACAATGAGCAGTTCTTC. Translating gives CASSLGSDNEQFF.

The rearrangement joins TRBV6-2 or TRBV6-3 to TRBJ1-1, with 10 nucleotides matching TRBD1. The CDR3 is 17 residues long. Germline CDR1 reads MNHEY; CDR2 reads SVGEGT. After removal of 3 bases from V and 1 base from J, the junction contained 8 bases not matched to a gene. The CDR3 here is CASSYTATGGKNTEAFF. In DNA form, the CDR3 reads TGTGCCAGCAGTTATACAGCGACAGGGGGCAAGAACACTGAAGCTTTCTTT.

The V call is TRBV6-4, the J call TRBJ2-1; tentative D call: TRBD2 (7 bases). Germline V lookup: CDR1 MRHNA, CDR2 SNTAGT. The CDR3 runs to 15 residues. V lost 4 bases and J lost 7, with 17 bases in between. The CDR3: CASSGGGGRVNEQFF. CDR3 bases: TGTGCCAGCAGTGGCGGCGGGGGCCGGGTAAATGAGCAGTTCTTC.

For the CDR3, the DNA is TGTGCCAGCAGCTTAGGTTCAGGGTCTAATGAGCAGTTCTTC. It is translated as CASSLGSGSNEQFF. V and J are TRBV7-2 and TRBJ2-1; perhaps TRBD1 as D (5 bases). Germline lookup yields CDR1 SGHTA and CDR2 FQGNSA. The CDR3 is 14 residues long. Between the trimmed V and J ends, which lost 1 base and 7 bases, there was a span of 11 bases.

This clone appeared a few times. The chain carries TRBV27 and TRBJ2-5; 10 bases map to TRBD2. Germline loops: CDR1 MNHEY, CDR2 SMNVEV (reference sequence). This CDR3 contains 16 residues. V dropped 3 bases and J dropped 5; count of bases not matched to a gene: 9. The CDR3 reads CASSLTSGLFRETQYF. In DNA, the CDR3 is TGTGCCAGCAGTTTGACTAGCGGGCTCTTTCGGGAGACCCAGTACTTC.

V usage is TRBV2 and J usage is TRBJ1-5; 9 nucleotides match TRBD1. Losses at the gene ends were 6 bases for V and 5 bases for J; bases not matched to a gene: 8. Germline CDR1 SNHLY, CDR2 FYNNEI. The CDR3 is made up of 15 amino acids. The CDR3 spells CASRGQGFGDQPQHF. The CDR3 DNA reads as TGTGCCAGCAGGGGACAGGGCTTCGGGGATCAGCCCCAGCATTTT.

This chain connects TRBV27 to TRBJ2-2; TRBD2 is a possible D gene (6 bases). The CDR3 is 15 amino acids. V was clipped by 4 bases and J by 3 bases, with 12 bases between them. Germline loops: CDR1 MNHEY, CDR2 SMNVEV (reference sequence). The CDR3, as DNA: TGTGCCAGCAGTTCCACCGGGACTCACACCGGGGAGCTGTTTTTT. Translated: CASSSTGTHTGELFF.

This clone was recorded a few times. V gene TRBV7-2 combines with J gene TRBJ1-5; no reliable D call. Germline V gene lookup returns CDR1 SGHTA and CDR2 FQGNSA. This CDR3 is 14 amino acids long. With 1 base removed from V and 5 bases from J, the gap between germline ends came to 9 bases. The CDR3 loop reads CASSLDSQYQPQHF. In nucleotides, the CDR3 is TGTGCCAGCAGCTTAGACAGTCAGTATCAGCCCCAGCATTTT.

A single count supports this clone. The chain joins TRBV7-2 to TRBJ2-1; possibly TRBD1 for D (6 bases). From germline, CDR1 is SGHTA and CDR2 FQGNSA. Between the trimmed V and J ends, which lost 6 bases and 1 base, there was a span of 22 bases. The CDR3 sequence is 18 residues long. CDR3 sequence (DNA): TGTGCCAGCAGTCCGACAGGCCATCGGGCCACATCCTACAATGAGCAGTTCTTC. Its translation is CASSPTGHRATSYNEQFF.

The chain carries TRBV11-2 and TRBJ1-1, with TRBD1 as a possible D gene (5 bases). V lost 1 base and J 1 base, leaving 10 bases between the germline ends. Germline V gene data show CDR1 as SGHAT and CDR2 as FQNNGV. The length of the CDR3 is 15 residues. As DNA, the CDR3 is TGTGCCAGCAGCTTAGCGGGGGTCCAGAACACTGAAGCTTTCTTT. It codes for CASSLAGVQNTEAFF.

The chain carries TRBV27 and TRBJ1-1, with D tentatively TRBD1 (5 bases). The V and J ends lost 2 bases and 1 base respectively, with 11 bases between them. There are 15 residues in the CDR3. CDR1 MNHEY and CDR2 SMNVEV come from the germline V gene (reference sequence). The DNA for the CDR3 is TGTGCCAGCAGTTTAGCCTACGACAGGAACACTGAAGCTTTCTTT. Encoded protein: CASSLAYDRNTEAFF.